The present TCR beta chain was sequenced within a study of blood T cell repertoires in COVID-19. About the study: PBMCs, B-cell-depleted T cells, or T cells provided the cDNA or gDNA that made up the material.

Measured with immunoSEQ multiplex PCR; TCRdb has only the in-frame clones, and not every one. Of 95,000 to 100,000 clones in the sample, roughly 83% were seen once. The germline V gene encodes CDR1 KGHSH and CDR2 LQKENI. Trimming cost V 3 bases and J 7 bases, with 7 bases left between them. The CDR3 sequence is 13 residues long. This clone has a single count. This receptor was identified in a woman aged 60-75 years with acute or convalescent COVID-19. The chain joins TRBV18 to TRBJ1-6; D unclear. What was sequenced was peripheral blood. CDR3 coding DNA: TGTGCCAGCTCACCCAACAGCAATTCACCCCTCCACTTT. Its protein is CASSPNSNSPLHF.